The 9 T cell receptor beta chains below come from one sample, sequenced in a study of chemoradiotherapy in HPV16-positive cancers. The method was immunoSEQ multiplex PCR; TCRdb's version includes in-frame clones alone and lacks a portion of them. The repertoire holds roughly 39,000 clones, with 75% to 85% as singletons. The sample in question was blood, obtained from a patient who underwent chemoradiotherapy. These receptors were collected from a human donor with HPV-associated anogenital cancer.

The gene calls are TRBV5-4 and TRBJ2-3, with 10 bases aligning to TRBD2. Trimming cost V 4 bases and J 2 bases; bases outside gene matches: 10. CDR1 and CDR2 from the germline V gene are SGHNT and YYREEE (reference sequence). This CDR3 is built from 17 residues. Here the CDR3 reads CASSGLTSGEYTDTQYF. CDR3 sequence (DNA): TGTGCCAGCAGCGGGCTCACTAGCGGGGAGTACACAGATACGCAGTATTTT.

This sequence joins TRBV11-3 and TRBJ2-7; TRBD1 matches 9 bases. V gave up 2 bases and J gave up 2 bases; unmatched junction bases: 4. Per the germline V gene, CDR1 is SGHNT and CDR2 is YENEEA. There are 15 residues in the CDR3. The DNA for the CDR3 is TGTGCCAGCAGCTTATCGGGGACAGGGACCTACGAGCAGTACTTC. Translation: CASSLSGTGTYEQYF.

The chain employs TRBV27 and TRBJ2-7; TRBD1 agrees at 7 bases. J was trimmed by 3 bases and V by 6 bases; bases with no gene match: 5. CDR3 size: 13 residues. Germline V gene lookup returns CDR1 MNHEY and CDR2 SMNVEV (reference sequence). CDR3 bases: TGTGCCAGCAGGACAGGGACGAACTACGAGCAGTACTTC. Protein product: CASRTGTNYEQYF.

The V gene is TRBV28, the J gene TRBJ1-5; D is uncertain. This CDR3 has 12 residues. V lost 7 bases to trimming and J lost 7 bases, with 11 bases between them. The germline V gene encodes CDR1 MDHEN and CDR2 SYDVKM. The CDR3 region is CASTRVGQPQHF. CDR3 nucleotide sequence: TGTGCCAGCACCCGGGTCGGGCAGCCCCAGCATTTT.

The rearrangement links TRBV5-1 to TRBJ1-6; 7 nucleotides align to TRBD1. Germline CDR1 SGHRS, CDR2 YFSETQ. CDR3 length equals 15 residues. V gave up 0 bases and J gave up 5 bases; unmatched junction bases: 2. The CDR3 bases are TGCGCCAGCAGCTTGGCGGGACAGAATAATTCACCCCTCCACTTT. Translated, it gives CASSLAGQNNSPLHF.

The chain joins TRBV18 to TRBJ2-7; a possible D gene is TRBD2 (6 bases). V was shortened by 3 bases and J by 6 bases, with 21 bases between the two germline ends. There are 16 residues in the CDR3. Germline values: CDR1 KGHSH, CDR2 LQKENI. The CDR3 sequence is CASSPGISVLGGEQYF. The CDR3 DNA reads TGTGCCAGCTCACCCGGTATATCGGTTCTGGGAGGCGAGCAGTACTTC.

This clone was detected only a few times. This chain connects TRBV28 to TRBJ1-5; D uncertain. The CDR3 runs 12 residues. V shed 8 bases and J shed 4 bases, with 9 bases lying between them. Germline assignment: CDR1 MDHEN and CDR2 SYDVKM. The CDR3 protein is CASHTANQPQHF. The CDR3 nucleotides are TGTGCCAGCCACACCGCAAATCAGCCCCAGCATTTT. Supplemented by reference TRBV28 and TRBJ1-5, the full variable domain reads DVKVTQSSRYLVKRTGEKVFLECVQDMDHENMFWYRQDPGLGLRLIYFSYDVKMKEKGDIPEGYSVSREKKERFSLILESASTNQTSMYLCASHTANQPQHFGDGTRLSIL.

The rearrangement links TRBV29-1 to TRBJ1-1, with D possibly being TRBD1 (5 bases). Per germline, CDR1 SQVTM and CDR2 ANQGSEA. The V end was cut by 7 bases, the J end by 6 bases, with 15 bases between. This CDR3 spans 12 amino acids. This chain's CDR3 is CSANWGSPEAFF. CDR3 coding DNA: TGCAGCGCCAACTGGGGGTCCCCTGAAGCTTTCTTT. The entire variable domain, with the rest obtained from reference TRBV29-1 and TRBJ1-1, is as follows: SAVISQKPSRDICQRGTSLTIQCQVDSQVTMMFWYRQQPGQSLTLIATANQGSEATYESGFVIDKFPISRPNLTFSTLTVSNMSPEDSSIYLCSANWGSPEAFFGQGTRLTVV.

The V gene is TRBV9, the J gene TRBJ2-6; D gene uncertain. V was cut by 9 bases and J by 2 bases, with 15 bases left in between. Germline V gene data show CDR1 as SGDLS and CDR2 as YYNGEE. The CDR3 is made up of 15 amino acids. The CDR3 here is CATAPTPAGANVLTF. The CDR3 region has the DNA TGTGCCACCGCCCCGACCCCAGCTGGGGCCAACGTCCTGACTTTC.